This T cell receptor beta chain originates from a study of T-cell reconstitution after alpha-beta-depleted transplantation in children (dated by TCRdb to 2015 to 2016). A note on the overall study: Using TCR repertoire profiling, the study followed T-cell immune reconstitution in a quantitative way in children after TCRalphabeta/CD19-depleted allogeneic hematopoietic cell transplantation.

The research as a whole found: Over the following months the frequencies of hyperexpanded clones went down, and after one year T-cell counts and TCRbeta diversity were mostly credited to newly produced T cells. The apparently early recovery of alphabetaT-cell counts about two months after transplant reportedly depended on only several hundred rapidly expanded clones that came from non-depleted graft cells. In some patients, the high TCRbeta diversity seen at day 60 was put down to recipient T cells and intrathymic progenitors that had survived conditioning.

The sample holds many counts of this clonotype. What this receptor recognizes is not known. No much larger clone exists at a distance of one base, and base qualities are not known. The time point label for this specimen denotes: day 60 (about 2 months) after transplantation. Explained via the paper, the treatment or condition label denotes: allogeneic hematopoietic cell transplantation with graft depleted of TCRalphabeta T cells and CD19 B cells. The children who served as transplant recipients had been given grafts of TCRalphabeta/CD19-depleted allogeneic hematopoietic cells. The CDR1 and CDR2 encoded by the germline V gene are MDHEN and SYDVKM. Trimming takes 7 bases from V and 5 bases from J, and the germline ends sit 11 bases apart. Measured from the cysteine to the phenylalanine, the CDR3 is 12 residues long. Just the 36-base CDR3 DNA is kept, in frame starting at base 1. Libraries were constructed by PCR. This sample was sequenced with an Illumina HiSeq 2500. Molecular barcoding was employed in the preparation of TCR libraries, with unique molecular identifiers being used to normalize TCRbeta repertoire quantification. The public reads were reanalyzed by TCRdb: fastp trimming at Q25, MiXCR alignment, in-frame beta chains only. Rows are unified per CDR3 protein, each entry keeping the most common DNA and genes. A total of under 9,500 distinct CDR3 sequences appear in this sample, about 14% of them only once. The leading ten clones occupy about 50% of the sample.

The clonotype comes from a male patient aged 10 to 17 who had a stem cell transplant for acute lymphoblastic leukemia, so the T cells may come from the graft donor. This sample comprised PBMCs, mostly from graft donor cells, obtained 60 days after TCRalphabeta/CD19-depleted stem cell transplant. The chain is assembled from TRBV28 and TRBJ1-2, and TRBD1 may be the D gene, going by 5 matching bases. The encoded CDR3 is CASTDSGYGYTF. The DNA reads TGTGCCAGCACCGATTCAGGGTATGGCTACACCTTC.